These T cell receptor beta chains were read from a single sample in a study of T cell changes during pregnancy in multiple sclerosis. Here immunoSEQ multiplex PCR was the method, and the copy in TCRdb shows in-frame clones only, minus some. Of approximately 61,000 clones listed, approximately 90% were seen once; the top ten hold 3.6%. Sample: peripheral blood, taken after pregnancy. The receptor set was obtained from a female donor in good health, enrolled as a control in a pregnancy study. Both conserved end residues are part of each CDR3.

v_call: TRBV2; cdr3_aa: CASRASDRSEQYF
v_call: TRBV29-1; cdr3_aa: CSVSGTAEGEAFF
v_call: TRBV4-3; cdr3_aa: CASSQRLAGEETQYF
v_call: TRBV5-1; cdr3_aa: CASSAGPQNYEQYF
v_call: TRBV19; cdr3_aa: CASTAGEGLSGGYTF
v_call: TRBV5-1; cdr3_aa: CASSLDRNYGYEQYF
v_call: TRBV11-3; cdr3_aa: CASSFIGGTEQYF
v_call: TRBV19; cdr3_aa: CASQRYSNQPQHF
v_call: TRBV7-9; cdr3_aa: CASSDRVGTNEKLFF
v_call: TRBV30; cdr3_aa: CAWSPNSGNTIYF
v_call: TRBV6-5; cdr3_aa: CASSDPGGGIEKLFF
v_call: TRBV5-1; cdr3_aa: CASSPGESQETQYF
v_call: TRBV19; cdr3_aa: CASSPGLLFSGEQYF
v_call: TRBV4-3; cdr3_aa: CASSALAKNTGELFF
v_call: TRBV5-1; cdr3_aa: CASGRGQVDEAFF
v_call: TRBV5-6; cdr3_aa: CASSSGTDYGYTF
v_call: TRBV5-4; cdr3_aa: CASSAAGTPSSYEQYF
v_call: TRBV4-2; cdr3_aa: CASSPPAGHEQYF
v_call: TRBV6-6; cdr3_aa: CASSYGNNYGYTF
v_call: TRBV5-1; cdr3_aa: CASSLGLGGSEKLFF
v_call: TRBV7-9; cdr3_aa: CASSPWGGADTEAFF
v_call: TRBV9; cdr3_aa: CASSVDGGGYGYTF
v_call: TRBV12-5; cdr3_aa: CASGLVAGYHNEQFF
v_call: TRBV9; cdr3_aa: CASSARLAGALGELFF
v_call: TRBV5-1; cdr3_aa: CASSQDSQGTEAFF